One and the same sample provided the 29 T cell receptor beta chains below, sequenced in a study of technical replicates of blood from a few donors. Clones were sequenced by immunoSEQ multiplex PCR, and TCRdb holds only the in-frame ones, with some missing. The sample comprises 80,000 or so clones, approximately 94% of which are singletons, and 0.36% rests with the top ten. Sequenced material: T cells isolated from PBMCs. The source is a human donor in good health.

CDR3 residues: CASSSNRLAGFSSYNEQFF. CDR3 nucleotide sequence: TGTGCCAGTAGTAGTAATCGACTAGCGGGATTCAGCTCCTACAATGAGCAGTTCTTC. This chain connects TRBV19 to TRBJ2-1, with 11 bases aligning to TRBD2. V gave up 4 bases and J gave up 0 bases; unmatched junction bases: 11. This CDR3 comprises 19 residues. Germline V gene sequence: CDR1 LNHDA, CDR2 SQIVND (reference sequence). Supplemented by reference TRBV19 and TRBJ2-1, the full variable domain reads DGGITQSPKYLFRKEGQNVTLSCEQNLNHDAMYWYRQDPGQGLRLIYYSQIVNDFQKGDIAEGYSVSREKKESFPLTVTSAQKNPTAFYLCASSSNRLAGFSSYNEQFFGPGTRLTVL.

The gene calls are TRBV28 and TRBJ2-1, with D possibly TRBD2 on 6 matching bases. The CDR3 is 18 amino acids. The germline V gene encodes CDR1 MDHEN and CDR2 SYDVKM. The germline V and J ends were trimmed by 2 bases and 7 bases, with 24 bases remaining between them. CDR3 DNA: TGTGCCAGCAGTTTAGGGACCTCAAGGGACTGGCTAAAGAATGAGCAGTTCTTC. This sequence encodes CASSLGTSRDWLKNEQFF.

The chain has TRBV5-1 and TRBJ1-5, with D unclear. Between the trimmed V and J ends, which lost 0 bases and 7 bases, there was a span of 8 bases. CDR3 length: 13 residues. Germline loops: CDR1 SGHRS, CDR2 YFSETQ. The CDR3 DNA is TGCGCCAGCAGCTTGGAAGGGAGGCAGCCCCAGCATTTT. Translation: CASSLEGRQPQHF.

The gene calls are TRBV6-5 and TRBJ2-7, with TRBD2 matching over 9 bases. J was trimmed by 3 bases and V by 6 bases; bases with no gene match: 6. The CDR3 sequence is 14 residues long. Germline V CDR1 and CDR2: MNHEY, SVGAGI. CDR3 residues: CASSLTSGYYEQYF. In DNA form, the CDR3 reads TGTGCCAGCAGCCTGACTAGCGGATACTACGAGCAGTACTTC.

The chain combines TRBV6-1 with TRBJ1-4, with TRBD1 as a possible D gene (5 bases). Germline CDR1 and CDR2: MNHNS and SASEGT. The V gene lost 0 bases and the J gene lost 5 bases, with 13 bases spanning the gap. The CDR3 is made up of 16 amino acids. CDR3 DNA: TGTGCCAGCAGTGAAGCGCAATGGGGGGAGAATGAAAAACTGTTTTTT. Translating gives CASSEAQWGENEKLFF.

This sequence joins TRBV7-9 and TRBJ1-5; no clear D gene. CDR1 and CDR2 (germline): SEHNR, FQNEAQ (reference sequence). V was clipped by 5 bases and J by 4 bases, with 9 bases between them. CDR3 length equals 13 residues. The CDR3 loop is CASSDSVNQPQHF. CDR3 nucleotides: TGTGCCAGCAGCGACTCGGTTAATCAGCCCCAGCATTTT.

A few counts support this clone. The chain's CDR3 is CASRLASNEQFF. The CDR3 nucleotides read TGTGCCAGCAGATTGGCTTCGAATGAGCAGTTCTTC. The chain employs TRBV27 and TRBJ2-1; D call uncertain. The V and J ends lost 6 bases and 7 bases respectively, with 10 bases between them. Germline CDR1 is MNHEY and CDR2 is SMNVEV (reference sequence). CDR3 length: 12 residues.

V and J are TRBV11-2 and TRBJ2-7; 7 positions agree with TRBD1. The CDR3 has 15 residues. Trimming removed 1 base from V and 0 bases from J; junction bases left unmatched: 3. CDR1 and CDR2 from the germline V gene are SGHAT and FQNNGV. CDR3 residues: CASSLGTGASYEQYF. DNA for the CDR3: TGTGCCAGCAGCTTAGGAACAGGGGCCTCCTACGAGCAGTACTTC.

The chain recombines TRBV19 with TRBJ1-1; 9 nucleotides line up with TRBD1. Trimming at V came to 1 base and at J to 7 bases, leaving 4 bases not matched to a gene. The germline V gene has CDR1 LNHDA and CDR2 SQIVND (reference sequence). The CDR3 length is 14 residues. The CDR3 bases are TGTGCCAGTAGTATAGGGGGGACAGGGAGTGAAGCTTTCTTT. Its translation: CASSIGGTGSEAFF.

The J gene is TRBJ2-5, the V gene TRBV4-3; TRBD2 agrees at 7 bases. V lost 1 base to trimming and J lost 5 bases; unmatched junction nucleotides: 10. The germline V gene has CDR1 LGHNA and CDR2 YSLEER. The CDR3 is 16 residues long. CDR3 residues: CASSQGGRREQETQYF. The CDR3 coding sequence is TGCGCCAGCAGCCAAGGCGGAAGGCGGGAGCAGGAGACCCAGTACTTC.

The genes are TRBV19 and TRBJ2-5, with D tentatively TRBD1 (5 bases). The germline V gene encodes CDR1 LNHDA and CDR2 SQIVND (reference sequence). The germline V and J ends were trimmed by 3 bases and 5 bases, with 13 bases remaining between them. This CDR3 has 14 residues. The CDR3 spells CASSMQGTPETQYF. The DNA for the CDR3 is TGTGCCAGTAGTATGCAGGGCACTCCGGAGACCCAGTACTTC.

This chain joins TRBV6-5 and TRBJ2-7; tentative D call: TRBD1 (6 bases). Trimming shortened V by 2 bases and J by 1 base, and 9 bases separated the two germline ends. The CDR3 runs 14 residues. Germline lookup yields CDR1 MNHEY and CDR2 SVGAGI. Here the CDR3 DNA reads TGTGCCAGCAGTTACGCCAGGGGATCCTACGAGCAGTACTTC. It translates to CASSYARGSYEQYF.

The chain links TRBV19 to TRBJ1-3; weak D call: TRBD1 (5 bases). Germline CDR1 reads LNHDA; CDR2 reads SQIVND (reference sequence). V was cut by 8 bases and J by 0 bases, with 11 bases left in between. The CDR3 totals 14 residues. In DNA form, the CDR3 reads TGTGCCAGTTTTAGGGGCGACTCTGGAAACACCATATATTTT. It yields the protein CASFRGDSGNTIYF.

This chain uses TRBV5-4 with TRBJ2-7, with a possible D match to TRBD2 (6 bases). Germline CDR1 SGHNT, CDR2 YYREEE (reference sequence). CDR3 length equals 13 residues. The ends were cut back, 1 base at V and 5 bases at J, with 10 bases in the middle. CDR3 DNA sequence: TGTGCCAGCAGCTTGTTCCGCGGGAACGAGCAGTACTTC. This codes for CASSLFRGNEQYF.

The gene calls are TRBV9 and TRBJ2-5; 9 bases are a match to TRBD2. V dropped 4 bases and J dropped 7; count of bases not matched to a gene: 11. CDR1 SGDLS and CDR2 YYNGEE come from the germline V gene. This CDR3 is built from 15 residues. CDR3 protein: CASSSALAGGGTQYF. As DNA, the CDR3 is TGTGCCAGCAGCTCAGCACTAGCGGGTGGTGGGACCCAGTACTTC.

V gene TRBV18 combines with J gene TRBJ2-4; D call uncertain. V lost 3 bases, J lost 0 bases, and 15 bases lay in between. CDR3 length equals 17 residues. CDR1 and CDR2 from the germline V gene are KGHSH and LQKENI. The DNA for the CDR3 is TGTGCCAGCTCACCGTGGGCCGTCCTGGGAGCCAAAAACATTCAGTACTTC. This codes for CASSPWAVLGAKNIQYF.

J is TRBJ2-2 and V is TRBV4-2; D not resolved. Germline lookup yields CDR1 LGHNA and CDR2 YNFKEQ. Trimming took 2 bases from V and 8 from J, leaving 6 bases between them. CDR3 length: 12 residues. This CDR3 is CASSQNSGELFF. The CDR3 DNA sequence: TGTGCCAGCAGCCAAAATTCAGGGGAGCTGTTTTTT.

The gene calls are TRBV27 and TRBJ1-5, with D possibly being TRBD1 (6 bases). V was clipped by 5 bases and J by 5 bases, with 19 bases between them. This CDR3 comprises 16 residues. Germline CDR1 is MNHEY and CDR2 is SMNVEV (reference sequence). In nucleotides, the CDR3 is TGTGCCAGCAGTCCCTCCTGGGGGCCGATATATCAGCCCCAGCATTTT. Amino acids: CASSPSWGPIYQPQHF.

The chain is built from TRBV6-4 and TRBJ1-2, with D perhaps matching TRBD1 (5 bases). Per germline, CDR1 MRHNA and CDR2 SNTAGT. CDR3 length: 15 amino acids. V was trimmed by 2 bases and J by 6 bases, leaving 16 bases between them. CDR3 nucleotides: TGTGCCAGCAGTGACCCAGGGACTGCCCAAAATGGCTACACCTTC. Translating it yields CASSDPGTAQNGYTF.

The J gene is TRBJ2-1, the V gene TRBV6-5, with 8 bases that match TRBD2. V trimming: 6 bases; J trimming: 5 bases; junction bases outside the gene matches: 9. Germline-derived CDR1 and CDR2 are MNHEY and SVGAGI. The CDR3 spans 15 residues. CDR3 region: CASRITGTSDNEQFF. DNA for the CDR3: TGTGCCAGCAGAATTACCGGGACTAGTGACAATGAGCAGTTCTTC.

The chain is built from TRBV4-1 and TRBJ2-7; 9 nucleotides align to TRBD2. V gave up 2 bases and J gave up 3 bases; unmatched junction bases: 5. The length of the CDR3 is 15 residues. Germline CDR1 reads MGHRA; CDR2 reads YSYEKL. The CDR3 DNA follows: TGCGCCAGCAGCCAAAGACTAGCGGAAATCTACGAGCAGTACTTC. This translates into CASSQRLAEIYEQYF.

The V and J genes are TRBV19 and TRBJ2-1; a possible D gene is TRBD1 (6 bases). The CDR3 contains 13 residues. V lost 8 bases and J lost 6, with 14 bases in between. CDR1 and CDR2 from the germline V gene are LNHDA and SQIVND (reference sequence). CDR3 DNA sequence: TGTGCCAGTTCCGGACAGACATCCAATGAGCAGTTCTTC. Protein product: CASSGQTSNEQFF.

The rearrangement uses TRBV4-2 and TRBJ1-2; D gene ambiguous. The CDR3 extends over 13 amino acids. Germline V CDR1 and CDR2: LGHNA, YNFKEQ. V was trimmed by 0 bases and J by 5 bases, leaving 7 bases between them. CDR3 nucleotide sequence: TGTGCCAGCAGCCAAGACGGGGTTTATGGCTACACCTTC. Protein sequence: CASSQDGVYGYTF.

The DNA for the CDR3 is TGTGCCACCGGAAGGGGCCCTCTCTATGGCTACACCTTC. Its translation: CATGRGPLYGYTF. The V gene is TRBV10-3, the J gene TRBJ1-2, with a weak D call TRBD1 (5 bases). Germline-derived CDR1 and CDR2 are ENHRY and SYGVKD. The ends were cut back, 10 bases at V and 4 bases at J, with 16 bases in the middle. There are 13 residues in the CDR3.

V usage is TRBV27 and J usage is TRBJ1-1; D remains unclear. Trimming pared 2 bases from V and 2 bases from J, leaving 6 bases between. The CDR3 spans 13 residues. CDR1 MNHEY and CDR2 SMNVEV come from the germline V gene (reference sequence). This CDR3 reads CASSLQTNTEAFF. In DNA form, the CDR3 reads TGTGCCAGCAGTTTACAGACAAACACTGAAGCTTTCTTT.

This clone appeared once. The rearrangement uses TRBV6-1 and TRBJ2-7, with D maybe TRBD2 (6 bases). Germline-derived CDR1 and CDR2 are MNHNS and SASEGT. The CDR3 loop spans 15 amino acids. Trimming left V 4 bases short and J 3 bases short, with 16 bases between. CDR3 DNA: TGTGCCAGCAGTGTAACGGGACTCTTCGACTACGAGCAGTACTTC. This sequence encodes CASSVTGLFDYEQYF.

The rearrangement joins TRBV30 to TRBJ2-4; D is perhaps TRBD2 (6 bases). With 0 bases removed from V and 0 bases from J, the gap between germline ends came to 18 bases. Germline CDR1 reads GTSNPN; CDR2 reads SVGIG (reference sequence). The CDR3 runs 18 residues. CDR3 sequence (DNA): TGTGCCTGGAGTGTACAAGAACTCTGGGGACTAGCCAAAAACATTCAGTACTTC. It translates to CAWSVQELWGLAKNIQYF.

This clone is a singleton in its sample. The chain combines TRBV28 with TRBJ1-1; D gene unclear. Germline assignment: CDR1 MDHEN and CDR2 SYDVKM. This CDR3 spans 11 amino acids. Trimming cost V 7 bases and J 13 bases, with 16 bases left between them. The CDR3 sequence: CASTGRRDLFF. The CDR3 region has the DNA TGTGCCAGCACCGGACGCCGGGATCTTTTCTTT.

The chain is built from TRBV5-6 and TRBJ2-7; no firm D call. The CDR3 runs to 14 residues. Trimming pared 2 bases from V and 2 bases from J, leaving 11 bases between. Germline assignment: CDR1 SGHDT and CDR2 YYEEEE. CDR3 sequence reads: CASSFLAGTYEQYF. The CDR3 DNA sequence: TGTGCCAGCAGCTTCCTCGCAGGCACCTACGAGCAGTACTTC.